Here is one T cell receptor beta chain with its context. Its antigen is not known. Produced via immunoSEQ multiplex PCR; TCRdb's table is partial and in-frame only. The sample has about 160,000 clones, over 75% seen once. The data were obtained in a study of cytotoxic CD8 clonotypes in ibrutinib-treated CLL. Study as a whole: Response sampling took place at median approximately 11 months of treatment, range 6 to 36.

General study points: Before falling back toward baseline at progression, clonality had risen at the time of ibrutinib response. Public clonotypes (which were uncommon) either contracted or remained stable on treatment.

The sequence came from a human donor with chronic lymphocytic leukemia. The material sequenced was PBMCs, taken at disease progression, from a patient treated with ibrutinib.

DNA of the CDR3: TGTGCCAGCTCACCGTCGCAGGTTGTCGGCTACACCTTC. Translated, it gives CASSPSQVVGYTF. V usage is TRBV18 and J usage is TRBJ1-2; no clear D gene. Germline CDR1 KGHSH, CDR2 LQKENI. V was shortened by 3 bases and J by 8 bases, with 13 bases between the two germline ends. The CDR3 runs 13 residues. The whole variable domain, filled in from reference TRBV18 and TRBJ1-2, reads NAGVMQNPRHLVRRRGQEARLRCSPMKGHSHVYWYRQLPEEGLKFMVYLQKENIIDESGMPKERFSAEFPKEGPSILRIQQVVRGDSAAYFCASSPSQVVGYTFGSGTRLTVV.